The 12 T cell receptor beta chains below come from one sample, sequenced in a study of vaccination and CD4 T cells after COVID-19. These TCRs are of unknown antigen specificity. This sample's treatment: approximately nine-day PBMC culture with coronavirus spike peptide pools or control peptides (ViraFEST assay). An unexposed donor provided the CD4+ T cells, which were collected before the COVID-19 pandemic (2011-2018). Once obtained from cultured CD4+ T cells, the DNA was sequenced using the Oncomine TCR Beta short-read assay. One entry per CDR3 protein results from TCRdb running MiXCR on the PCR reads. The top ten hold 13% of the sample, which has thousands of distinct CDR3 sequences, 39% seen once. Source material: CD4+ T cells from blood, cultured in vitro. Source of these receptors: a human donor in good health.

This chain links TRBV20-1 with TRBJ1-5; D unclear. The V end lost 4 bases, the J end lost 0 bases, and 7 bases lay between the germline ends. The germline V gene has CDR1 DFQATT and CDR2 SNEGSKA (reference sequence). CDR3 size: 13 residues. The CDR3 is CSAMENSNQPQHF. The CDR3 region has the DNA TGCAGTGCTATGGAAAATAGCAATCAGCCCCAGCATTTT.

The CDR3 DNA reads TGTGCCAGCAGTCGGACAGGGAGTAAAGGTGCCAACTATGGCTACACCTTC. Residues: CASSRTGSKGANYGYTF. The chain uses TRBV12-3 or TRBV12-4 and TRBJ1-2, with 8 bases matching TRBD1. This CDR3 is 17 amino acids long. The J segment lost 2 bases and the V segment lost 5 bases, leaving 13 bases of the junction unmatched.

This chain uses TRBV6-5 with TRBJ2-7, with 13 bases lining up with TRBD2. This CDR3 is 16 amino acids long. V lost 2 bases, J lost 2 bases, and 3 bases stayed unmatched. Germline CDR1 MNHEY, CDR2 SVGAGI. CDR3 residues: CASSYGTSGKAYEQYF. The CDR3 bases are TGTGCCAGCAGTTACGGGACTAGCGGGAAGGCCTACGAGCAGTACTTC.

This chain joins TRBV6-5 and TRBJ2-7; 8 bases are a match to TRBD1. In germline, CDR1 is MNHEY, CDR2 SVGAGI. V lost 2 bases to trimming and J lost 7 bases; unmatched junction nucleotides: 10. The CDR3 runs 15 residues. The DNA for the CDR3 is TGTGCCAGCAGTTACCTACCCCAGGGGGCTCGGGAGCAGTACTTC. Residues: CASSYLPQGAREQYF.

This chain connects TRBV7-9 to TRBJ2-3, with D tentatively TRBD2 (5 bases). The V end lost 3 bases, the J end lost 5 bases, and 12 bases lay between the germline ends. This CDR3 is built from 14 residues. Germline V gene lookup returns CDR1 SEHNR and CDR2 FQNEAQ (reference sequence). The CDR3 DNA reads TGTGCCAGCAGCTTTGTGGGCGCGGGAGATACGCAGTATTTT. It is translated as CASSFVGAGDTQYF.

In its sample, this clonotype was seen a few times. CDR3 in amino acids: CASSSSLGQSNQPQHF. In DNA form, the CDR3 reads TGTGCCAGCAGCTCCTCCCTGGGCCAAAGCAATCAGCCCCAGCATTTT. V is TRBV7-9 and J is TRBJ1-5, with D uncertain. The V end lost 4 bases, the J end lost 1 base, and 14 bases lay between the germline ends. CDR1 is SEHNR and CDR2 is FQNEAQ in the germline V gene (reference sequence). This CDR3 spans 16 amino acids.

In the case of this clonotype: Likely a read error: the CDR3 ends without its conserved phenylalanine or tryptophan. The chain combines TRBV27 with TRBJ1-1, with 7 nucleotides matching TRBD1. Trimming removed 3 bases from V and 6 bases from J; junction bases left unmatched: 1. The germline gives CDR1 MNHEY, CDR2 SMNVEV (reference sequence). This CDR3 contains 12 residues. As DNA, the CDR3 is TGTGCCAGCAGTTTCACAGGGGCTGAAGCTTTCCTT. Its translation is CASSFTGAEAFL.

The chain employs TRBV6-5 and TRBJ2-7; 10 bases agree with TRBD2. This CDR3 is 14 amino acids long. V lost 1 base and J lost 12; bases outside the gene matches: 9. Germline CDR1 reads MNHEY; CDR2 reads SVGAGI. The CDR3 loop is CASSYFSSGGILYF. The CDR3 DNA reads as TGTGCCAGCAGTTACTTTTCTAGCGGGGGCATCCTGTACTTC.

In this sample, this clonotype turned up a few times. CDR3 nucleotide sequence: TGTGCCAGCAGTCGAAGCCAGGGAGGACAGCCCCAGCATTTT. Translated, it gives CASSRSQGGQPQHF. J is TRBJ1-5 and V is TRBV27; the D gene is possibly TRBD1 (5 bases). The germline V gene encodes CDR1 MNHEY and CDR2 SMNVEV (reference sequence). V was pared by 5 bases and J by 7 bases, with 15 bases between. The CDR3 has 14 amino acids.

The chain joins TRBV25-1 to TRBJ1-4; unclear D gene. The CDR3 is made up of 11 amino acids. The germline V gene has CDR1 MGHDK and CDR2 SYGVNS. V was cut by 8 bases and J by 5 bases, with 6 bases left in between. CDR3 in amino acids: CASGVNEKLFF. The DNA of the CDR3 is TGTGCCAGCGGAGTAAATGAAAAACTGTTTTTT.

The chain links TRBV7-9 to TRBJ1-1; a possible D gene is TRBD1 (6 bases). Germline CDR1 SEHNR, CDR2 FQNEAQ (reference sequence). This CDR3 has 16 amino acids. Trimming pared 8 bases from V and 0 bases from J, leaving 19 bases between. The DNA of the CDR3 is TGTGCCAGCGGTTCGGGAGGGGGGGGCATGAACACTGAAGCTTTCTTT. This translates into CASGSGGGGMNTEAFF.

In DNA form, the CDR3 reads TGCGCCAGCAGTGAGGCGAGGGGCAGAGTGGGCTATGGCTACACCTTC. Translation gives CASSEARGRVGYGYTF. The rearrangement links TRBV10-2 to TRBJ1-2; possible D gene TRBD1, 5 bases. In germline, CDR1 is WSHSY, CDR2 SAAADI. This CDR3 contains 16 residues. The V gene lost 2 bases and the J gene lost 4 bases, with 17 bases spanning the gap.